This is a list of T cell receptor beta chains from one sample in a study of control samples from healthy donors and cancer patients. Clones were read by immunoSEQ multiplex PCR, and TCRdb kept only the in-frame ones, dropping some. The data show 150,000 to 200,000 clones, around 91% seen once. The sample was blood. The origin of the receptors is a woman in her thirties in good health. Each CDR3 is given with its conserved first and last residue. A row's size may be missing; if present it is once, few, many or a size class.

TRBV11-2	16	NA	CASSSGTGNSNQPQHF
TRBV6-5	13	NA	CASRSQGTYEQYF
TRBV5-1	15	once	CASSLVSANTGELFF
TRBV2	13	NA	CASSVDSFYGYTF
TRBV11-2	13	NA	CASSAGGAQPQHF
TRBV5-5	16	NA	CASSWTGTTSTDTQYF
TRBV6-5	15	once	CASSLSWGFGNTIYF
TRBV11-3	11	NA	CASSSTGELFF
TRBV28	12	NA	CASSQDTYEQYF
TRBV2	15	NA	CASSDRAINTGELFF
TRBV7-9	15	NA	CASSPYRERDNEQFF
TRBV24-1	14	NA	CATSDSGSSYEQYF
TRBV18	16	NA	CASSPGQASYNSPLHF
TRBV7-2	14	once	CASSDGRGGEKLFF
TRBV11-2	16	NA	CASSLRTSGRGYEQYF
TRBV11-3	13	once	CASSFNRDSPLHF
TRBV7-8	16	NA	CASSLVRGLNTGELFF
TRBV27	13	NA	CASSLGQYNEQFF
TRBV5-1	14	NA	CASSFRGTDNEQFF
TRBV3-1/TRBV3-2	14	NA	CASSRLGGRGTQYF
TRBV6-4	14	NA	CASSEEQGYQPQHF
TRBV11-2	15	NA	CASSLKPSTNEKLFF
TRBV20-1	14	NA	CSASLAGGIDTQYF
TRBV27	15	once	CASTTLAGGPNEQFF
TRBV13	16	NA	CASSLGRGRVHNEQFF
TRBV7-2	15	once	CASSLGVQNTGELFF
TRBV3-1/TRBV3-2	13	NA	CASSRGHNTEAFF
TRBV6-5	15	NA	CASSYGDAANEKLFF
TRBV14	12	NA	CASSQHVYTQYF
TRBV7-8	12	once	CASSLGEETQYF
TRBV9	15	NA	CASSVGTGGTDTQYF
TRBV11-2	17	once	CASSLAPTSGTDNEQFF
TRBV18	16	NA	CASSPQISGREETQYF
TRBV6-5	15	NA	CASSRTGLSNYEQYF
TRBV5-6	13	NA	CASSFRVETEAFF
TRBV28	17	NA	CATRLRQGAVGYDEQYF
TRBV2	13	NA	CASSEGGRKTQYF
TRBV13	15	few	CASSFQSGFNSPLHF
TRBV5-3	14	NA	CARSLARVQETQYF
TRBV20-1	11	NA	CSAGGNYGYTF
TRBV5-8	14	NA	CASRTGGNTGELFF
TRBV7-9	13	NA	CASSLQSPYEQYF
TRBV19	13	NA	CATASGDTDTQYF
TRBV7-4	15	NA	CASSGRDIPNEKLFF
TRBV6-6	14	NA	CASRPGTGRNTIYF
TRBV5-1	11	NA	CASSGSYEQYF
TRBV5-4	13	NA	CASSYDRGEKLFF
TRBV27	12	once	CASSFGNSPLHF
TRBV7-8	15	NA	CASSLRAGRNYGYTF
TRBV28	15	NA	CASSPSGARNQPQHF
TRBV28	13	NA	CASRGGGNEKLFF
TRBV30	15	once	CAWRSIAYSNQPQHF
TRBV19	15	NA	CASSITSGTSYEQYF
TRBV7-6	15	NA	CASSLNGGGNEKLFF